The following is a TCR beta chain sequence with its context. Its antigen has not been determined. No much larger clone is present one base from it, and per-base qualities are unavailable. The CDR3 has 14 amino acids, counting the end cysteine and phenylalanine. The sequence is cut down to CDR3 DNA, 42 bases in frame from base 1. The germline ends are 7 bases apart after V is trimmed by 6 bases and J by 1 base. CDR1 and CDR2, looked up from the germline V gene, are MNHEY and SVGAGI. The data stem from a study of blood T cell repertoires in COVID-19 (dated by TCRdb to about 2020). About the investigation overall: Samples covering the acute and convalescent phases of COVID-19 were provided by collaborators in the United States, Italy and Spain. The dataset comprised deeply sampled blood TCRbeta repertoires from subjects exposed to, actively infected with, or recovered from COVID-19. A de-identified subject ID, COVID-19 status, age in years and sex were almost always included in the sample metadata. Samples came from the ongoing ImmuneRACE study (first 160 participants) plus 1,254 subjects from 6 global collaborators. Where available, HLA class I and class II types were taken from metadata supplied by the sample provider and were not determined by assay-based typing. A freely available public database, intended as a resource for researchers studying the immune response to SARS-CoV-2, is where the repertoires were released. The material from the prospective study consisted of cDNA or gDNA derived from T cells, B-cell-depleted T cells, or PBMCs.

One collaborating source in Seattle enrolled patients during active infection and followed them longitudinally through the course of disease. Each collaborating institution followed its own protocols to collect whole blood in K2EDTA tubes. Collaborator samples were shipped for TCRbeta analysis as frozen whole blood, isolated PBMCs, or DNA extracted from either sample type. TCRbeta CDR3 regions were amplified from genomic DNA by means of the immunoSEQ Assay, a bias-controlled multiplex PCR. As for the original processing: The number of nucleated cells in each sample was estimated by amplification of reference gene primers within the assay. Sequence reads were collapsed and filtered to measure the absolute abundance of every unique TCRbeta CDR3 rearrangement. For each sample, productive Simpson clonality was calculated as the square root of Simpson's diversity index over productive rearrangements. Sourced from immuneACCESS, this table was stored by TCRdb with only in-frame sequences that have V and J called. A share of the clones is absent; for the studies checked, an unresolved V gene accounts for under half, and the remainder has no known explanation. The D gene and trimming were derived from the DNA, and the V and J assignments and clone size from that table. This sample gives a few hundred thousand clones in total; 70% to 90% of them show up just once. 6.3% of the sample comes from the top ten.

Results the study describes overall, beyond this receptor: Clinical and demographic metadata were provided uncurated, with the amount varying by source and participant.

The sequence was collected from a woman in her forties or fifties with COVID-19, enrolled during active disease. Specimen: peripheral blood. The chain is assembled from TRBV6-5 and TRBJ1-6; 5 matching bases give a weak D call of TRBD1. In nucleotide form, the sequence is TGTGCCAGCAGCCCAGGGTCCTATAATTCACCCCTCCACTTT. The encoded protein is CASSPGSYNSPLHF.